The 24 T cell receptor beta chains below come from one sample, sequenced in a study of T-cell reconstitution after alpha-beta-depleted transplantation in children. Preparation of the TCRbeta library used unique molecular identifiers. TCRdb reprocessed the PCR reads via MiXCR and lists one record per CDR3 protein. Found here are fewer than 90,000 distinct CDR3 sequences, around 6.6% of them singletons; the top ten hold over 2.5%. This specimen consisted of PBMCs from the stem cell graft donor, obtained from the stem cell graft. The source is a human donor who donated a stem cell graft to a child with acute lymphoblastic leukemia.

This clonotype was counted at least ten times. J is TRBJ2-6 and V is TRBV5-1; D might be TRBD2 (5 bases). V was pared by 2 bases and J by 4 bases, with 19 bases between. CDR3 size: 18 residues. Germline-derived CDR1 and CDR2 are SGHRS and YFSETQ. The CDR3 DNA reads TGCGCCAGCAGCTTTCGGCTAGCAGTTGAGGCCGGGGCCAACGTCCTGACTTTC. Amino acids: CASSFRLAVEAGANVLTF.

This chain uses TRBV4-3 with TRBJ2-1; TRBD2 aligns across 13 bases. With V trimmed by 0 bases and J by 11 bases, 1 base remained unmatched. From germline, CDR1 is LGHNA and CDR2 YSLEER. The CDR3 is 14 residues long. CDR3 loop: CASSQELAGGKQFF. The DNA of the CDR3 is TGCGCCAGCAGCCAAGAACTAGCGGGGGGGAAGCAGTTCTTC.

This clonotype was seen at least ten times. The chain is built from TRBV6-1 and TRBJ2-2, with 7 nucleotides matching TRBD2. V gave up 7 bases and J gave up 6 bases; unmatched junction bases: 8. Germline V lookup: CDR1 MNHNS, CDR2 SASEGT. There are 14 residues in the CDR3. This CDR3 reads CASTIPGRPGELFF. The CDR3 DNA sequence: TGTGCCAGCACCATACCCGGGAGGCCCGGGGAGCTGTTTTTT.

In this sample, this clonotype turned up a few times. This sequence joins TRBV5-1 and TRBJ1-5, with D tentatively TRBD1 (5 bases). The CDR3 covers 14 residues. Germline-derived CDR1 and CDR2 are SGHRS and YFSETQ. Trimming pared 5 bases from V and 6 bases from J, leaving 15 bases between. CDR3 coding DNA: TGCGCCAGCAGTTCGACTCCAGGGACTCAGCCCCAGCATTTT. Translating it yields CASSSTPGTQPQHF. The full variable domain, completed using reference TRBV5-1 and TRBJ1-5, is KAGVTQTPRYLIKTRGQQVTLSCSPISGHRSVSWYQQTPGQGLQFLFEYFSETQRNKGNFPGRFSGRQFSNSRSEMNVSTLELGDSALYLCASSSTPGTQPQHFGDGTRLSIL.

This clonotype turned up a few times. The chain employs TRBV7-9 and TRBJ1-5; the match to TRBD1 covers 7 bases. This CDR3 comprises 14 residues. The V gene end was trimmed by 5 bases and the J gene end by 6 bases; junction bases not matched to a gene: 7. The germline CDR1 and CDR2 sequences are SEHNR and FQNEAQ (reference sequence). As DNA, the CDR3 is TGTGCCAGCAGCACAGGGGCCGGGACTCAGCCCCAGCATTTT. Amino acid sequence: CASSTGAGTQPQHF.

This clonotype was observed many times. The junction and the germline gene differ at one end; a read error may be behind it. This chain uses TRBV4-3 with TRBJ2-5, with D unresolved. From germline, CDR1 is LGHNA and CDR2 YSLEER. This CDR3 has 14 amino acids. The CDR3 bases are TGCTCCAGCAGCCAAGAAACGTGGCGAGAGACCCAGTACTTC. It specifies CSSSQETWRETQYF.

This clonotype came up a few times. This CDR3 reads CASSLEPDSNQPQHF. The CDR3 DNA follows: TGCGCCAGCAGCTTGGAACCTGATAGCAATCAGCCCCAGCATTTT. The chain links TRBV5-1 to TRBJ1-5; D unclear. Germline lookup yields CDR1 SGHRS and CDR2 YFSETQ. The length of the CDR3 is 15 residues. Between the trimmed V and J ends, which lost 0 bases and 0 bases, there was a span of 7 bases. The whole variable domain, remainder taken from reference TRBV5-1 and TRBJ1-5, is KAGVTQTPRYLIKTRGQQVTLSCSPISGHRSVSWYQQTPGQGLQFLFEYFSETQRNKGNFPGRFSGRQFSNSRSEMNVSTLELGDSALYLCASSLEPDSNQPQHFGDGTRLSIL.

This clonotype was counted many times. The V gene is TRBV9, the J gene TRBJ1-3; D gene uncertain. This CDR3 comprises 12 residues. Germline lookup yields CDR1 SGDLS and CDR2 YYNGEE. With 5 bases removed from V and 7 bases from J, the gap between germline ends came to 10 bases. The CDR3 loop reads CASSVAANTIYF. CDR3 sequence (DNA): TGTGCCAGCAGTGTCGCGGCTAACACCATATATTTT.

This chain uses TRBV5-4 with TRBJ1-1, with D possibly TRBD1 on 5 matching bases. Germline V gives CDR1 SGHNT, CDR2 YYREEE (reference sequence). The CDR3 is made up of 14 amino acids. Trimming cost V 4 bases and J 1 base, with 11 bases left between them. CDR3 in amino acids: CASSPHDRNTEAFF. CDR3 nucleotides: TGTGCCAGCAGCCCACATGACAGGAACACTGAAGCTTTCTTT.

V and J are TRBV7-2 and TRBJ2-2; D may match TRBD1 or TRBD2 (5 bases each). The CDR3 totals 15 residues. The V and J ends lost 5 bases and 1 base respectively, with 11 bases between them. CDR1 and CDR2 (germline): SGHTA, FQGNSA. CDR3 coding DNA: TGTGCCAGCAGCCCCCGGGACCAGAACACCGGGGAGCTGTTTTTT. This translates into CASSPRDQNTGELFF.

This clonotype has a handful of counts. The V and J genes are TRBV28 and TRBJ2-2; D not certain. Trimming stripped 8 bases from V and 2 bases from J, with 6 bases between. The germline gives CDR1 MDHEN, CDR2 SYDVKM. The CDR3 extends over 12 amino acids. The CDR3, as DNA: TGTGCCAGCCAATATAACACCGGGGAGCTGTTTTTT. Its translation: CASQYNTGELFF.

This clonotype showed up many times. The chain couples TRBV11-1 to TRBJ2-5; D gene unclear. V lost 1 base to trimming and J lost 2 bases, with 8 bases between them. The CDR3 contains 14 residues. In germline, CDR1 is SGHAT, CDR2 FQDESV (reference sequence). The CDR3 DNA follows: TGTGCCAGCAGCTTAGGGCGTGATCAAGAGACCCAGTACTTC. Translated: CASSLGRDQETQYF.

This clonotype was observed many times. The rearrangement uses TRBV7-9 and TRBJ2-2; maybe TRBD1 (5 bases). The CDR3 runs 14 residues. With 3 bases removed from V and 9 bases from J, the gap between germline ends came to 14 bases. Per germline, CDR1 SEHNR and CDR2 FQNEAQ (reference sequence). CDR3 coding DNA: TGTGCCAGCAGCTTGGGGCTACACGGCCGGGAGCTGTTTTTT. This sequence encodes CASSLGLHGRELFF. The full variable domain, in which reference TRBV7-9 and TRBJ2-2 provide the parts outside the CDR3, is DTGVSQNPRHKITKRGQNVTFRCDPISEHNRLYWYRQTLGQGPEFLTYFQNEAQLEKSRLLSDRFSAERPKGSFSTLEIQRTEQGDSAMYLCASSLGLHGRELFFGEGSRLTVL.

In its sample, this clonotype is medium-sized (0.01 to 0.1%). V is TRBV6-4 and J is TRBJ2-3; TRBD2 matches 8 bases. From germline, CDR1 is MRHNA and CDR2 SNTAGT. The trim removed 2 bases at V and 2 bases at J, leaving 0 bases unmatched. The CDR3 is 14 amino acids. This CDR3 is CASSDGLATDTQYF. CDR3 in DNA: TGTGCCAGCAGTGACGGACTAGCCACAGATACGCAGTATTTT.

The CDR3 DNA sequence: TGCGCCAGCAGCCAAGATTCTTACACCGGGGAGCTGTTTTTT. Translated: CASSQDSYTGELFF. The gene calls are TRBV4-1 and TRBJ2-2; D remains unclear. Germline lookup yields CDR1 MGHRA and CDR2 YSYEKL. This CDR3 is 14 amino acids long. Trimming took off 0 bases at V and 3 bases at J, with 5 bases between the two ends.

The table lists this clonotype with many counts. The CDR3 loop is CASSLRRGFITDTQYF. Here the CDR3 DNA reads TGTGCCAGCAGCTTACGGCGGGGGTTCATCACAGATACGCAGTATTTT. The chain has TRBV7-2 and TRBJ2-3; 7 nucleotides align to TRBD2. Unmatched junction bases numbered 7, after V lost 2 bases and J lost 2 bases. This CDR3 is 16 amino acids long. CDR1 is SGHTA, CDR2 FQGNSA, per germline. Using reference TRBV7-2 and TRBJ2-3 for the parts outside the CDR3, the full variable domain is GAGVSQSPSNKVTEKGKDVELRCDPISGHTALYWYRQSLGQGLEFLIYFQGNSAPDKSGLPSDRFSAERTGGSVSTLTIQRTQQEDSAVYLCASSLRRGFITDTQYFGPGTRLTVL.

This clonotype was counted a few times. This chain connects TRBV5-1 to TRBJ2-3, with 7 bases lining up with TRBD1. The CDR3 length is 16 residues. Trimming at V came to 0 bases and at J to 1 base, leaving 5 bases not matched to a gene. Germline CDR1 SGHRS, CDR2 YFSETQ. CDR3 in DNA: TGCGCCAGCAGCTTGGGATCGCAGGGGGGCACAGATACGCAGTATTTT. It codes for CASSLGSQGGTDTQYF.

This clonotype has a count of ten or more. This chain connects TRBV27 to TRBJ1-5; D remains unclear. This CDR3 is 13 amino acids long. CDR1 and CDR2 (germline): MNHEY, SMNVEV (reference sequence). The V and J ends lost 5 bases and 6 bases respectively, with 11 bases between them. For the CDR3, the DNA is TGTGCCAGCAGTCTCGACAAGACTCAGCCCCAGCATTTT. It yields the protein CASSLDKTQPQHF.

This clonotype was observed many times. The chain links TRBV19 to TRBJ2-5, with a possible D match to TRBD1 (6 bases). The germline gives CDR1 LNHDA, CDR2 SQIVND (reference sequence). The CDR3 length is 15 residues. V lost 4 bases and J lost 3, with 15 bases in between. CDR3 amino acids: CASSTDRSMKETQYF. In nucleotides, the CDR3 is TGTGCCAGTAGTACGGACAGAAGTATGAAAGAGACCCAGTACTTC. Using reference TRBV19 and TRBJ2-5 for the parts outside the CDR3, the full variable domain is DGGITQSPKYLFRKEGQNVTLSCEQNLNHDAMYWYRQDPGQGLRLIYYSQIVNDFQKGDIAEGYSVSREKKESFPLTVTSAQKNPTAFYLCASSTDRSMKETQYFGPGTRLLVL.

V is TRBV18 and J is TRBJ2-1; the D gene is possibly TRBD2 (6 bases). The CDR3 contains 15 residues. V lost 1 base to trimming and J lost 7 bases, with 14 bases between them. Germline CDR1 and CDR2: KGHSH and LQKENI. The CDR3 loop is CASSPLPRERNEQFF. The CDR3 DNA reads as TGTGCCAGCTCACCACTCCCCCGGGAGAGAAATGAGCAGTTCTTC.

In its sample, this clonotype was seen many times. J is TRBJ1-2 and V is TRBV3-1; D is unresolved. Germline-derived CDR1 and CDR2 are LGHDT and YNNKEL (reference sequence). Trimming left V 0 bases short and J 4 bases short, with 9 bases between. The CDR3 spans 14 residues. In nucleotides, the CDR3 is TGTGCCAGCAGCCAAGAGAGGGCGGGCTATGGCTACACCTTC. Its protein is CASSQERAGYGYTF.

This clonotype was seen more than once but under ten times. A much larger clone differs by one base, so this may be a read error. This chain connects TRBV2 to TRBJ2-3; possibly TRBD2 for D (6 bases). The CDR3 has 10 residues. Germline-derived CDR1 and CDR2 are SNHLY and FYNNEI. V lost 6 bases and J lost 8, with 6 bases in between. The CDR3 coding sequence is TGTGCCAGCAGCGGGAGTACGCAGTATTTT. It encodes CASSGSTQYF.

In its sample, this clonotype was seen once. The chain combines TRBV19 with TRBJ2-2; 7 bases line up with TRBD2. The CDR3 has 15 residues. Germline lookup yields CDR1 LNHDA and CDR2 SQIVND (reference sequence). V shed 6 bases and J 3 bases; nucleotides not matched to a gene: 7. Here the CDR3 DNA reads TGTGCCAGTAGGACGGGGGGTAGGGACACCGGGGAGCTGTTTTTT. As protein: CASRTGGRDTGELFF.

This clonotype has a count of ten or more. The V call is TRBV12-3 or TRBV12-4, the J call TRBJ2-4; 7 positions agree with TRBD1. The CDR3 spans 13 residues. V gave up 5 bases and J gave up 6 bases; unmatched junction bases: 4. The DNA for the CDR3 is TGTGCCAGCAGTAACAGGGGATCAAACATTCAGTACTTC. It yields the protein CASSNRGSNIQYF.